These 2 T cell receptor beta chains were sequenced from one sample in a study of beta chain features in type 1 diabetes. Study conclusions and caveats: All four CD4+ subsets from Type 1 diabetes patients carried moderately but significantly shorter TCRB CDR3s.

For these TCRs, the target antigens are not known. cDNA synthesis used the whole RNA isolate, giving expressed TCRB sequences. Profiling relied on immunoSEQ multiplex PCR, and the TCRdb table lists in-frame clones only, not all of them. The sample has approximately 170,000 clones; 50% to 70% are singletons. The material sequenced was naive CD4+ T cells from blood. Receptors originate from a young man with type 1 diabetes.

The gene calls are TRBV9 and TRBJ1-2; D unresolved. CDR1 and CDR2 (germline): SGDLS, YYNGEE. The CDR3 contains 12 residues. Trimming stripped 3 bases from V and 2 bases from J, with 5 bases between. The CDR3 region has the DNA TGTGCCAGCAGCGGGGAGAACTATGGCTACACCTTC. Residues: CASSGENYGYTF.

Only one count was recorded for this clone. The genes are TRBV27 and TRBJ2-7; D unclear. Trimming cost V 7 bases and J 0 bases, with 13 bases left between them. CDR3 length equals 14 residues. Germline CDR1 MNHEY, CDR2 SMNVEV (reference sequence). The CDR3 nucleotides are TGTGCCAGCACCCCGGGCACTAACTCCTACGAGCAGTACTTC. Translated, it gives CASTPGTNSYEQYF.